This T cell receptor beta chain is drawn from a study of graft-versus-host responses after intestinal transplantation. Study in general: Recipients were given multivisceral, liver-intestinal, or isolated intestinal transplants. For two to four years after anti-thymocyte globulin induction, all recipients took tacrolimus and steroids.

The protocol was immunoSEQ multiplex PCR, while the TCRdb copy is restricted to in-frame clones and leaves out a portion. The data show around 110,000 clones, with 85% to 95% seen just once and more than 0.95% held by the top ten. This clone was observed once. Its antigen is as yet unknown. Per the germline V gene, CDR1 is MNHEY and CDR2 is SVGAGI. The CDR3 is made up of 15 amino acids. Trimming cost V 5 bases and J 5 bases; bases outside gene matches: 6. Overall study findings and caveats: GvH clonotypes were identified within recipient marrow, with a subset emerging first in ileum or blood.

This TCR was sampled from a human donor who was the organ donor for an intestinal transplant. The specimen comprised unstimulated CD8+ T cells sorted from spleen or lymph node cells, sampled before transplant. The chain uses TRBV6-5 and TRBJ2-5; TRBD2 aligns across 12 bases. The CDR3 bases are TGTGCCAGCAGTCCAACTAGCGGGAGGTTGGAGACCCAGTACTTC. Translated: CASSPTSGRLETQYF.